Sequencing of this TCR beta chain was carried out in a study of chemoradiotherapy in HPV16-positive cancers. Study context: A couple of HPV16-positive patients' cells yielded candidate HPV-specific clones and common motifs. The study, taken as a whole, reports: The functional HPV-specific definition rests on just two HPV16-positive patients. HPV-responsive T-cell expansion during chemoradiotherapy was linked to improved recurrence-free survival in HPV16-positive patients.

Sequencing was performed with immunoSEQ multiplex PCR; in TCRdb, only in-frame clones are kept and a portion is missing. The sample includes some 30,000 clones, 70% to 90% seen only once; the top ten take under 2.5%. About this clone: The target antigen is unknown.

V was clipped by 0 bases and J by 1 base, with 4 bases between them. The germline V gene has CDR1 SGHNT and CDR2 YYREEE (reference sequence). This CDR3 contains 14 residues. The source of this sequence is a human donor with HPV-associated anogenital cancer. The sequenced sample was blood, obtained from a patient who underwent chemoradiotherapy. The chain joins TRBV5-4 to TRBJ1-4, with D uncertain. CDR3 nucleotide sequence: TGTGCCAGCAGCTTGGACAGAACTAATGAAAAACTGTTTTTT. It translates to CASSLDRTNEKLFF.